This T cell receptor beta chain originates from a study of T-cell reconstitution after alpha-beta-depleted transplantation in children. Researchers prepared the TCRbeta library using unique molecular identifiers, the study reports. One entry per CDR3 protein results from TCRdb running MiXCR on the PCR reads. Of about 640,000 distinct CDR3 sequences detected, approximately 16% appear once; the ten largest clones hold 1.1%. About this clonotype: At one of its ends the junction is not consistent with the germline gene, which may arise from a read error.

In germline, CDR1 is DFQATT, CDR2 SNEGSKA (reference sequence). The CDR3 sequence is 15 residues long. This rearrangement joins TRBV20-1 to TRBJ2-1, with 11 bases lining up with TRBD2. This sequence was found in a human donor who donated a stem cell graft to a child with acute myeloid leukemia. Here the sequenced sample was PBMCs from the stem cell graft donor, taken from the stem cell graft. The DNA for the CDR3 is TGCTGTGCTAAATTTAGCGGGGGGGCCCGGAATGAGCAGTTCTTC. Protein product: CCAKFSGGARNEQFF.